Here is one T cell receptor (beta chain) with its context. This sample is drawn from a study of blood T cell repertoires in COVID-19. Study overall: Italy, Spain and the United States were the sources of the convalescent and acute COVID-19 samples.

The CDR3 runs to 16 residues. Trimming took 4 bases from V and 3 from J, leaving 16 bases between them. CDR1 is SGHRS and CDR2 is YFSETQ in the germline V gene. Profiled with immunoSEQ multiplex PCR; TCRdb holds only in-frame clones, not every one. The data contain more than 250,000 clones, around 86% of them singletons. This rearrangement joins TRBV5-1 to TRBJ1-4; possibly TRBD1 for D (5 bases). This clonotype was obtained from a man aged 50 to 59 with active or convalescent COVID-19. Material for sequencing was peripheral blood. The CDR3 region has the DNA TGCGCCAGCAGCCCGGGTCCCCAGGGATCTAATGAAAAACTGTTTTTT. This gives the protein CASSPGPQGSNEKLFF. Supplemented by reference TRBV5-1 and TRBJ1-4, the full variable domain reads KAGVTQTPRYLIKTRGQQVTLSCSPISGHRSVSWYQQTPGQGLQFLFEYFSETQRNKGNFPGRFSGRQFSNSRSEMNVSTLELGDSALYLCASSPGPQGSNEKLFFGSGTQLSVL.